This TCR beta chain was observed in a study of T-cell memory formation after mild COVID-19. TCR alpha and TCR beta cDNA libraries carrying sample barcodes and UMIs came from 5'RACE with constant-segment primers. TCRdb fed the 5' RACE reads into MiXCR, producing one record per CDR3 protein. The table shows 400,000 or so distinct CDR3 sequences, with around 20% occurring only once. V was trimmed by 10 bases and J by 2 bases, leaving 6 bases between them. The CDR3 covers 10 residues. Looked up from germline, CDR1 is LGHNA and CDR2 is YNFKEQ. The receptor comes from an adult woman who had mild COVID-19 (a few samples of this study predate the infection). Cell type and time point are not known. The sequencing sample was made of PBMCs or a T cell subset sorted from them (not recorded which). The chain employs TRBV4-2 and TRBJ2-7; unclear D gene. The CDR3 spells CATSTYEQYF. CDR3 DNA: TGTGCCACCTCCACCTACGAGCAGTACTTC.